This note documents a single TCR beta chain sequence. TCR beta sequencing was performed on blood CD8+ and CD4+ T cells. There are 14 residues in the CDR3. The germline V and J ends were trimmed by 7 bases and 6 bases, with 20 bases remaining between them. The germline gives CDR1 SQVTM, CDR2 ANQGSEA. The data are from a study of CD8 T cells in Susac syndrome. Random hexamers were used to reverse transcribe the RNA input (about 0.5 to 1 ug). One entry per CDR3 protein, called by TCRdb with MiXCR from the immunoSEQ multiplex PCR reads. The profile shows 150,000 to 200,000 distinct CDR3 sequences, around 95% of them singletons.

This TCR derives from a human donor in good health. V usage is TRBV29-1 and J usage is TRBJ2-3; weak D call: TRBD1 (8 bases). Sequencing used CD4+ T cells from PBMCs. The CDR3, as DNA: TGCAGCGCCCCAGGGGGCAGCGGGGCGGATACGCAGTATTTT. Its protein product is CSAPGGSGADTQYF.